A single sample gave rise to the 24 T cell receptor beta chains below, sequenced in a study of molecular identifiers for immune sequencing clone quantification (dated by TCRdb to the late 2010s). Receptors were amplified or captured by PCR. Sequencing took place on an Illumina HiSeq 4000. TCRdb itself trimmed the public reads at Q25 with fastp, ran MiXCR and retained productive beta chains. One record per CDR3 amino acid sequence lists the most common genes and DNA. In this sample the table shows about 320,000 distinct CDR3 sequences, about 21% of which occur a single time. Of the sample, about 0.79% falls within the top ten clones. Sequences were obtained from naive CD8+ T cells from blood, with Jurkat cell RNA spiked in. According to the study, the label for this sample's cell subset or site signals: FACS-sorted CD8+CD4-CCR7+CD45RA+ naive T cells. Receptors were obtained from a human donor in good health. Some libraries in this study had Jurkat cell RNA spiked in.

This clonotype occurred many times. The J gene is TRBJ2-2, the V gene TRBV7-3; D gene ambiguous. Germline V CDR1 and CDR2: SGHTA, FQGTGA. CDR3 size: 17 residues. Trimming pared 1 base from V and 2 bases from J, leaving 14 bases between. CDR3 coding DNA: TGTGCCAGCAGCTTAAACCCATCATTACTCAACACCGGGGAGCTGTTTTTT. As protein: CASSLNPSLLNTGELFF. The whole variable domain, filled in from reference TRBV7-3 and TRBJ2-2, reads GAGVSQTPSNKVTEKGKYVELRCDPISGHTALYWYRQSLGQGPEFLIYFQGTGAADDSGLPNDRFFAVRPEGSVSTLKIQRTERGDSAVYLCASSLNPSLLNTGELFFGEGSRLTVL.

In the case of this clonotype: Mismatch with germline at one junction end may stem from a read error. The chain recombines TRBV11-2 with TRBJ2-1; D unresolved. There are 12 residues in the CDR3. Germline CDR1 and CDR2: SGHAT and FQNNGV. In DNA form, the CDR3 reads TGTGCCAGCAGCACTATGCACAATGAGCAGCTCTTC. Protein product: CASSTMHNEQLF.

V usage is TRBV6-2 or TRBV6-3 and J usage is TRBJ2-3; D may be TRBD2 (9 bases). Trimming removed 2 bases from V and 4 bases from J, with 25 bases in between. From germline, CDR1 is MNHEY and CDR2 SVGEGT. The CDR3 loop spans 19 amino acids. In DNA, the CDR3 is TGTGCCAGCAGTTACGACGGGACTAGCAGGGGGCCGGCGGCAGATACGCAGTATTTT. This encodes CASSYDGTSRGPAADTQYF.

The chain uses TRBV27 and TRBJ2-7; weak D call: TRBD1 (5 bases). Germline V gives CDR1 MNHEY, CDR2 SMNVEV (reference sequence). The V gene lost 6 bases and the J gene lost 3 bases, with 21 bases spanning the gap. CDR3 length: 16 amino acids. This CDR3 reads CASRTLQGRPLYEQYF. CDR3 DNA sequence: TGTGCCAGCAGAACACTCCAGGGTAGACCACTCTACGAGCAGTACTTC.

This clonotype was detected many times. This chain uses TRBV2 with TRBJ2-5, with 11 bases identical to TRBD2. CDR3 length equals 16 residues. V was clipped by 7 bases and J by 2 bases; unmatched bases: 9. Germline-derived CDR1 and CDR2 are SNHLY and FYNNEI. CDR3 in amino acids: CASTKLAGVDQETQYF. CDR3 coding DNA: TGTGCCAGCACCAAACTAGCGGGAGTCGATCAAGAGACCCAGTACTTC. Filled out from reference TRBV2 and TRBJ2-5, the complete variable domain reads EPEVTQTPSHQVTQMGQEVILRCVPISNHLYFYWYRQILGQKVEFLVSFYNNEISEKSEIFDDQFSVERPDGSNFTLKIRSTKLEDSAMYFCASTKLAGVDQETQYFGPGTRLLVL.

This clonotype was detected many times. The chain combines TRBV25-1 with TRBJ2-3; D gene unclear. The CDR3 is made up of 12 amino acids. Trimming pared 2 bases from V and 5 bases from J, leaving 5 bases between. CDR1 MGHDK and CDR2 SYGVNS come from the germline V gene. CDR3 loop: CASSETEDTQYF. The CDR3 region has the DNA TGTGCCAGCAGTGAAACAGAAGATACGCAGTATTTT.

The chain employs TRBV6-2 or TRBV6-3 and TRBJ2-2; D may correspond to TRBD1 or TRBD2 (7 bases each). The CDR3 contains 16 residues. Per germline, CDR1 MNHEY and CDR2 SVGEGT. The V end lost 3 bases, the J end lost 3 bases, and 14 bases lay between the germline ends. Here the CDR3 DNA reads TGTGCCAGCAGTTATTGGGCAGGGGGGGACACCGGGGAGCTGTTTTTT. It is translated as CASSYWAGGDTGELFF.

V is TRBV27 and J is TRBJ2-1; TRBD2 matches at 8 bases. Germline loops: CDR1 MNHEY, CDR2 SMNVEV (reference sequence). V lost 5 bases and J lost 3; bases outside the gene matches: 12. This CDR3 comprises 17 residues. CDR3 coding DNA: TGTGCCAGCAGTCGAACGTCACCAAGCGGGAGCTACAATGAGCAGTTCTTC. Protein: CASSRTSPSGSYNEQFF.

Details on this clonotype: A much larger clone is a single base away; this may be a read error. The chain recombines TRBV13 with TRBJ1-1; perhaps TRBD1 as D (5 bases). This CDR3 is built from 12 residues. The V end was cut by 5 bases, the J end by 10 bases, with 14 bases between. Germline V CDR1 and CDR2: PRHDT, FYEKMQ (reference sequence). CDR3 in amino acids: CASSPTRVVAFF. In nucleotides, the CDR3 is TGTGCCAGCAGCCCGACCAGGGTTGTAGCTTTCTTT.

This clonotype was observed many times. The chain recombines TRBV6-5 with TRBJ2-3; 9 nucleotides match TRBD1. Germline CDR1 reads MNHEY; CDR2 reads SVGAGI. After removal of 6 bases from V and 4 bases from J, the junction contained 8 bases not matched to a gene. The CDR3 spans 15 residues. CDR3 residues: CASSPGTGSPDTQYF. The CDR3 coding sequence is TGTGCCAGCAGCCCCGGGACAGGGTCCCCAGATACGCAGTATTTT.

Note on this clonotype: With a much larger clone just one base away, this may be a read error. The chain has TRBV9 and TRBJ1-1; a possible D gene is TRBD1 (6 bases). V shed 2 bases and J shed 4 bases, with 12 bases lying between them. This CDR3 has 14 amino acids. The germline V gene encodes CDR1 SGDLS and CDR2 YYNGEE. The CDR3 here is CASSVWGGGTEAFF. The CDR3 coding sequence is TGTGCCAGCAGCGTTTGGGGGGGCGGCACTGAAGCTTTCTTT. The full variable domain, rest sourced from reference TRBV9 and TRBJ1-1, is DSGVTQTPKHLITATGQRVTLRCSPRSGDLSVYWYQQSLDQGLQFLIQYYNGEERAKGNILERFSAQQFPDLHSELNLSSLELGDSALYFCASSVWGGGTEAFFGQGTRLTVV.

With regard to this clonotype: A much larger clone lies a single base off, so this may be a read error. The gene calls are TRBV6-5 and TRBJ1-1; TRBD1 is a possible D gene (6 bases). V lost 6 bases, J lost 3 bases, and 29 bases lay in between. Per the germline V gene, CDR1 is MNHEY and CDR2 is SVGAGI. The CDR3 extends over 19 amino acids. CDR3 region: CASSQNEQGGIRVDTEAFF. Written as DNA, the CDR3 is TGTGCCAGCAGCCAAAACGAACAGGGAGGGATCCGGGTTGACACTGAAGCTTTCTTT.

In its sample, this clonotype was seen many times. The chain links TRBV25-1 to TRBJ2-5; no clear D gene. The CDR3 loop spans 11 amino acids. Looked up from germline, CDR1 is MGHDK and CDR2 is SYGVNS. The V end was cut by 8 bases, the J end by 5 bases, with 9 bases between. The CDR3 region is CASRGGETQYF. The CDR3 coding sequence is TGTGCCAGCCGAGGTGGCGAGACCCAGTACTTC.

This clonotype came up a few times. Being one base from a much bigger clone, this may be a read error. Since the CDR3 does not end with the conserved phenylalanine or tryptophan, this likely comes from a read error. In DNA form, the CDR3 reads TGTGCCAGCCGGCTAGCGGGGGTAGAGACCCAGTACCTC. Protein sequence: CASRLAGVETQYL. The rearrangement joins TRBV6-1 to TRBJ2-5, with 10 positions matching TRBD2. Germline trimming cut 8 bases from V and 4 bases from J; bases unmatched to any gene: 4. This CDR3 region has 13 residues. CDR1 is MNHNS, CDR2 SASEGT, per germline.

This clonotype has a count of ten or more. This chain connects TRBV12-5 to TRBJ1-1; D is ambiguous. This CDR3 is 15 amino acids long. The germline V gene has CDR1 LGHNT and CDR2 FRNRAP. V lost 7 bases, J lost 4 bases, and 19 bases lay in between. The CDR3 protein is CASVEGFVVGTEAFF. For the CDR3, the DNA is TGTGCTAGTGTTGAAGGGTTCGTAGTGGGCACTGAAGCTTTCTTT.

Regarding this clonotype: This may come from a read error, since a much larger clone is one base off. V and J are TRBV2 and TRBJ2-7; TRBD1 is a possible D gene (5 bases). CDR1 and CDR2 from the germline V gene are SNHLY and FYNNEI. Trimming took off 3 bases at V and 6 bases at J, with 12 bases between the two ends. The CDR3 runs to 13 residues. This CDR3 is CASSDDSFCEQYF. The CDR3 DNA reads as TGTGCCAGCAGTGACGACAGTTTCTGCGAGCAGTACTTC.

In regard to this clonotype: This could be a read error, since a much larger clone is one nucleotide away. The gene calls are TRBV19 and TRBJ2-5, with D perhaps matching TRBD1 (5 bases). This CDR3 has 14 amino acids. Germline values: CDR1 LNHDA, CDR2 SQIVND (reference sequence). Trimming took off 5 bases at V and 4 bases at J, with 14 bases between the two ends. CDR3 residues: CASSLVGVAETQYF. Written as DNA, the CDR3 is TGTGCCAGTAGTCTGGTAGGGGTCGCAGAGACCCAGTACTTC.

This clonotype showed up many times. V usage is TRBV7-3 and J usage is TRBJ2-1, with 8 positions matching TRBD2. Unmatched junction bases numbered 10, after V lost 4 bases and J lost 8 bases. Germline V gives CDR1 SGHTA, CDR2 FQGTGA. There are 15 residues in the CDR3. CDR3 residues: CASSSVVSGIDEQFF. DNA for the CDR3: TGTGCCAGCAGCTCAGTGGTTAGCGGGATCGATGAGCAGTTCTTC.

The rearrangement links TRBV20-1 to TRBJ2-5; 7 nucleotides agree with TRBD1. The CDR3 runs to 17 residues. Germline CDR1 is DFQATT and CDR2 is SNEGSKA (reference sequence). With 0 bases clipped from V and 4 bases from J, the junction kept 14 bases outside the gene matches. In DNA form, the CDR3 reads TGCAGTGCTAGAGATTTGGATAGACAGGGTAAAGGAGAGACCCAGTACTTC. Amino acids: CSARDLDRQGKGETQYF.

This clonotype was observed at least ten times. V is TRBV5-5 and J is TRBJ2-7; D not certain. From germline, CDR1 is SGHKS and CDR2 YYEKEE (reference sequence). Between the trimmed V and J ends, which lost 4 bases and 9 bases, there was a span of 20 bases. The CDR3 totals 14 residues. As DNA, the CDR3 is TGTGCCAGCAGCCCTGGGTTTATGACGGACCCGCAGTACTTC. It encodes CASSPGFMTDPQYF.

This clonotype occurred many times. The CDR3, as DNA: TGTGCCAGCAGCTTTGGCCGGACAGGAGACCGTCACCAAAGCACAGATACGCAGTATTTT. It is translated as CASSFGRTGDRHQSTDTQYF. This chain uses TRBV5-4 with TRBJ2-3; 7 bases agree with TRBD1. The CDR3 consists of 20 residues. After removal of 2 bases from V and 0 bases from J, the junction contained 18 bases not matched to a gene. In germline, CDR1 is SGHNT, CDR2 YYREEE (reference sequence).

This clonotype was seen repeatedly, ten times or more. This chain joins TRBV6-1 and TRBJ2-7; D remains unclear. This CDR3 has 12 amino acids. Germline CDR1 MNHNS, CDR2 SASEGT. Trimming took off 8 bases at V and 1 base at J, with 9 bases between the two ends. The DNA of the CDR3 is TGTGCCAGCGGCACAAATTCCTACGAGCAGTACTTC. Encoded protein: CASGTNSYEQYF.

This clonotype was seen repeatedly, ten times or more. This rearrangement joins TRBV29-1 to TRBJ2-7, with D possibly called TRBD1 or TRBD2 (5 bases each). V was trimmed by 6 bases and J by 2 bases, leaving 20 bases between them. This CDR3 is built from 15 residues. Germline CDR1 and CDR2: SQVTM and ANQGSEA. The CDR3: CSVARTGTNAYEQYF. CDR3 DNA: TGCAGCGTCGCCCGAACGGGGACGAACGCCTACGAGCAGTACTTC.

This clonotype was recorded at least ten times. The gene calls are TRBV5-1 and TRBJ1-1; unclear D gene. The germline V gene has CDR1 SGHRS and CDR2 YFSETQ. The CDR3 has 13 amino acids. Trimming stripped 0 bases from V and 7 bases from J, with 10 bases between. This CDR3 reads CASSLAMDGEAFF. DNA for the CDR3: TGCGCCAGCAGCTTGGCGATGGACGGTGAAGCTTTCTTT.